A single sample gave rise to the 26 T cell receptor beta chains below, sequenced in a study of beta chain features in type 1 diabetes. Study outcomes and limitations: TCRB CDR3s were moderately but significantly shorter in Type 1 diabetes patients in all four CD4+ subsets.

These receptors lack a known antigen. Expressed TCRB transcripts were sequenced after all isolated RNA was converted to cDNA. Some clones are missing from TCRdb's copy, which holds only in-frame ones; the method was immunoSEQ multiplex PCR. The sample records about 640,000 clones, around 12% being singletons. Sequencing input: naive CD4+ T cells from blood. The receptors derive from a man aged 25-45 years with type 1 diabetes.

This clone has a handful of counts. This rearrangement joins TRBV29-1 to TRBJ1-5; tentative D call: TRBD1 (5 bases). CDR1 is SQVTM and CDR2 is ANQGSEA in the germline V gene. The V and J ends lost 5 bases and 0 bases respectively, with 11 bases between them. The CDR3 is 14 residues long. The CDR3 reads CSVSGHNSNQPQHF. As DNA, the CDR3 is TGCAGCGTTTCAGGACACAATAGCAATCAGCCCCAGCATTTT.

This clone was seen a few times. V usage is TRBV21-1 and J usage is TRBJ2-1; the table's D gene call, TRBD1, was not cross checked with the DNA. TRBV21-1 is a recognized pseudogene. The CDR3 loop spans 17 amino acids. The chain's CDR3 is CASSKALCRQVLGEQFF. The DNA of the CDR3 is TGTGCCAGCAGCAAAGCGCTTTGTCGACAGGTCTTGGGGGAGCAGTTCTTC.

This clone was picked up a small number of times. The chain recombines TRBV30 with TRBJ1-5; tentative D call: TRBD1 (6 bases). Trimming took 2 bases from V and 1 from J, leaving 12 bases between them. This CDR3 is 15 amino acids long. Germline V gives CDR1 GTSNPN, CDR2 SVGIG (reference sequence). The CDR3 here is CAWSTGGPSNQPQHF. In DNA form, the CDR3 reads TGTGCCTGGAGTACGGGGGGCCCAAGCAATCAGCCCCAGCATTTT.

The chain uses TRBV30 and TRBJ1-5, with a tentative D call TRBD1 (6 bases). CDR3 length equals 15 residues. Trimming left V 1 base short and J 1 base short, with 11 bases between. CDR1 is GTSNPN, CDR2 SVGIG, per germline (reference sequence). The CDR3 reads CAWSAAGTSNQPQHF. The CDR3 DNA is TGTGCCTGGAGTGCAGCCGGGACAAGCAATCAGCCCCAGCATTTT.

In its sample, this clone was seen a few times. J is TRBJ2-3 and V is TRBV21-1; the table's D call TRBD2 went unverified against the DNA. TRBV21-1 is tagged as a pseudogene. The CDR3 covers 15 residues. For the CDR3, the DNA is TGTGCCAGCAGCATCCACGGGGGGGGGACAGATACGCAGTATTTT. As protein: CASSIHGGGTDTQYF.

This clone turned up a few times. The junction shows a germline mismatch at one end, possibly a read error. The chain is built from TRBV11-1 and TRBJ2-7, with D possibly TRBD2 on 5 matching bases. Germline CDR1 SGHAT, CDR2 FQDESV (reference sequence). The CDR3 consists of 15 residues. In DNA, the CDR3 is TGTGCCAGCAGCCTAGCCGCAGAGGGTTCCTACGAGCAGTACTTC. This codes for CASSLAAEGSYEQYF.

The sample holds a few counts of this clone. Other DNA sequences in this specimen translate into the identical CDR3. The chain uses TRBV2 and TRBJ1-5, with a weak D call TRBD1 (6 bases). The germline V gene encodes CDR1 SNHLY and CDR2 FYNNEI. The CDR3 is 13 residues long. Trimming stripped 2 bases from V and 7 bases from J, with 9 bases between. The DNA of the CDR3 is TGTGCCAGCAGTGAAACAGGGAAGCAGCCCCAGCATTTT. Protein sequence: CASSETGKQPQHF.

The chain employs TRBV7-2 and TRBJ2-2; 8 bases fit TRBD1. There are 15 residues in the CDR3. Trimming cost V 6 bases and J 0 bases; bases outside gene matches: 3. Germline CDR1 SGHTA, CDR2 FQGNSA. The CDR3 spells CASSLQGANTGELFF. CDR3 nucleotides: TGTGCCAGCAGTCTACAGGGGGCGAACACCGGGGAGCTGTTTTTT. The full variable domain, its missing parts supplied by reference TRBV7-2 and TRBJ2-2, is GAGVSQSPSNKVTEKGKDVELRCDPISGHTALYWYRQSLGQGLEFLIYFQGNSAPDKSGLPSDRFSAERTGGSVSTLTIQRTQQEDSAVYLCASSLQGANTGELFFGEGSRLTVL.

This clone has only a few counts. The rearrangement uses TRBV6-5 and TRBJ2-5; 7 bases match TRBD1. Per the germline V gene, CDR1 is MNHEY and CDR2 is SVGAGI. There are 13 residues in the CDR3. Trimming removed 7 bases from V and 4 bases from J; junction bases left unmatched: 6. CDR3 coding DNA: TGTGCCAGCAAGGATACAGGGGCAGAGACCCAGTACTTC. This translates into CASKDTGAETQYF.

The chain couples TRBV5-1 to TRBJ2-6; D might be TRBD1 (5 bases). This CDR3 contains 15 residues. Germline V CDR1 and CDR2: SGHRS, YFSETQ. Trimming removed 4 bases from V and 2 bases from J, with 10 bases in between. DNA of the CDR3: TGCGCCAGCAGCCAAGGGGAAACTGGGGCCAACGTCCTGACTTTC. It codes for CASSQGETGANVLTF.

The genes are TRBV2 and TRBJ2-6, with D possibly TRBD2 on 5 matching bases. Trimming took off 4 bases at V and 1 base at J, with 17 bases between the two ends. The germline V gene encodes CDR1 SNHLY and CDR2 FYNNEI. The CDR3 is made up of 18 amino acids. The DNA for the CDR3 is TGTGCCAGCAGTGTTGGGAGAGGGCCATTATCTGGGGCCAACGTCCTGACTTTC. Protein sequence: CASSVGRGPLSGANVLTF.

A few counts support this clone. The same CDR3 also results from other DNA sequences found in this sample. The rearrangement links TRBV4-3 to TRBJ1-5; a weak D match, TRBD1 (5 bases). CDR1 and CDR2 from the germline V gene are LGHNA and YSLEER. V lost 3 bases, J lost 0 bases, and 6 bases lay in between. This CDR3 is built from 14 residues. In DNA form, the CDR3 reads TGCGCCAGCAGCCAGGGACTTAGCAATCAGCCCCAGCATTTT. This sequence encodes CASSQGLSNQPQHF.

The V and J genes are TRBV7-9 and TRBJ2-1; D might be TRBD1 (6 bases). V was trimmed by 3 bases and J by 0 bases, leaving 12 bases between them. The germline CDR1 and CDR2 sequences are SEHNR and FQNEAQ (reference sequence). This CDR3 has 16 amino acids. CDR3 nucleotides: TGTGCCAGCAGCTTCTCAGACAGGAGCTCCTACAATGAGCAGTTCTTC. Its protein is CASSFSDRSSYNEQFF.

This clone was seen only a few times. The rearrangement uses TRBV7-6 and TRBJ1-5; 9 bases fit TRBD1. With 5 bases clipped from V and 7 bases from J, the junction kept 12 bases outside the gene matches. The CDR3 totals 16 residues. CDR1 is SGHVS, CDR2 FNYEAQ, per germline. The CDR3 is CASSLAGTGFGQPQHF. The CDR3 coding sequence is TGTGCCAGCAGCCTGGCCGGGACAGGGTTTGGGCAGCCCCAGCATTTT.

This clone has a handful of counts. The chain joins TRBV7-3 to TRBJ1-6; TRBD1 agrees at 7 bases. V dropped 4 bases and J dropped 4; count of bases not matched to a gene: 1. The CDR3 runs 14 residues. Germline CDR1 is SGHTA and CDR2 is FQGTGA. The CDR3 reads CASSSTGYNSPLHF. CDR3 DNA: TGTGCCAGCAGCTCGACAGGGTATAATTCACCCCTCCACTTT.

This clone was counted between two and nine times. The chain couples TRBV9 to TRBJ2-2; 9 nucleotides match TRBD1. Germline V CDR1 and CDR2: SGDLS, YYNGEE. CDR3 length: 14 amino acids. V was clipped by 4 bases and J by 2 bases; unmatched bases: 0. The CDR3 DNA is TGTGCCAGCAGCACAGGGGGCAACACCGGGGAGCTGTTTTTT. It codes for CASSTGGNTGELFF.

The chain links TRBV6-5 to TRBJ2-4, with 7 bases aligning to TRBD1. This CDR3 comprises 14 residues. The trim removed 6 bases at V and 4 bases at J, leaving 6 bases unmatched. CDR1 is MNHEY, CDR2 SVGAGI, per germline. CDR3 residues: CASRPDRQKNIQYF. The CDR3 coding sequence is TGTGCCAGCAGACCGGACAGGCAAAAAAACATTCAGTACTTC.

The chain has TRBV4-3 and TRBJ2-2; 7 bases line up with TRBD1. Germline CDR1 is LGHNA and CDR2 is YSLEER. The CDR3 spans 15 residues. Trimming at V came to 6 bases and at J to 4 bases, leaving 8 bases not matched to a gene. This chain's CDR3 is CASRRSRDSTGELFF. Written as DNA, the CDR3 is TGCGCCAGCAGACGGTCCCGGGACAGCACCGGGGAGCTGTTTTTT.

This rearrangement joins TRBV4-2 to TRBJ1-2; TRBD1 agrees at 7 bases. CDR3 length equals 18 residues. The germline CDR1 and CDR2 sequences are LGHNA and YNFKEQ. V trimming: 0 bases; J trimming: 2 bases; junction bases outside the gene matches: 12. The CDR3 sequence is CASSQDHMGRGRNYGYTF. The DNA for the CDR3 is TGTGCCAGCAGCCAAGATCATATGGGGAGGGGGCGAAACTATGGCTACACCTTC.

The rearrangement links TRBV7-9 to TRBJ2-1, with D tentatively TRBD1 or TRBD2 (5 bases each). CDR3 size: 13 residues. V dropped 1 base and J dropped 7 bases, with 8 bases sitting between them. Per germline, CDR1 SEHNR and CDR2 FQNEAQ (reference sequence). For the CDR3, the DNA is TGTGCCAGCAGCTTAGGAGGGGTGAATGAGCAGTTCTTC. Its translation: CASSLGGVNEQFF.

This clone has more than one count but fewer than ten. The chain couples TRBV25-1 to TRBJ1-1, with D hard to call. The CDR3 contains 13 residues. Germline V lookup: CDR1 MGHDK, CDR2 SYGVNS. The V and J ends lost 7 bases and 4 bases respectively, with 13 bases between them. CDR3 protein: CASMNTLATEAFF. The CDR3, as DNA: TGTGCCAGCATGAACACCTTGGCCACTGAAGCTTTCTTT.

This chain connects TRBV7-2 to TRBJ2-3; 13 nucleotides match TRBD2. Germline loops: CDR1 SGHTA, CDR2 FQGNSA. The CDR3 totals 16 residues. V shed 6 bases, J shed 3 bases, and the junction held 6 bases outside the gene matches. The CDR3 protein is CASSRTSGGATDTQYF. CDR3 nucleotide sequence: TGTGCCAGCAGTCGAACTAGCGGGGGGGCGACAGATACGCAGTATTTT. The full variable domain, its missing parts supplied by reference TRBV7-2 and TRBJ2-3, is GAGVSQSPSNKVTEKGKDVELRCDPISGHTALYWYRQSLGQGLEFLIYFQGNSAPDKSGLPSDRFSAERTGGSVSTLTIQRTQQEDSAVYLCASSRTSGGATDTQYFGPGTRLTVL.

This chain uses TRBV27 with TRBJ1-2; the D is unclear. This CDR3 contains 15 residues. Germline-derived CDR1 and CDR2 are MNHEY and SMNVEV (reference sequence). Trimming left V 2 bases short and J 5 bases short, with 15 bases between. CDR3 amino acids: CASSLQHDTLYGYTF. Written as DNA, the CDR3 is TGTGCCAGCAGTTTACAACACGATACTCTTTATGGCTACACCTTC.

In its sample, this clone was seen a few times. The J gene is TRBJ2-7, the V gene TRBV14; D is undetermined. The germline gives CDR1 SGHDN, CDR2 FVKESK. This CDR3 comprises 12 residues. The ends were cut back, 4 bases at V and 4 bases at J, with 8 bases in the middle. CDR3 loop: CASSRQGYEQYF. The CDR3 DNA reads TGTGCCAGCAGCCGACAAGGTTACGAGCAGTACTTC.

The rearrangement links TRBV9 to TRBJ2-1; D remains ambiguous. The germline V gene has CDR1 SGDLS and CDR2 YYNGEE. Trimming removed 1 base at V and 6 bases at J, with 11 bases between. The CDR3 extends over 14 amino acids. CDR3 nucleotides: TGTGCCAGCAGCGTATCGCCCCAGGCCAATGAGCAGTTCTTC. Its translation: CASSVSPQANEQFF. The full variable domain, rest sourced from reference TRBV9 and TRBJ2-1, is DSGVTQTPKHLITATGQRVTLRCSPRSGDLSVYWYQQSLDQGLQFLIQYYNGEERAKGNILERFSAQQFPDLHSELNLSSLELGDSALYFCASSVSPQANEQFFGPGTRLTVL.

This clone was observed a handful of times. CDR3: CSVRQGAGNTIYF. DNA for the CDR3: TGCAGCGTTCGTCAGGGAGCTGGAAACACCATATATTTT. The chain links TRBV29-1 to TRBJ1-3; D is possibly TRBD1 (5 bases). V lost 5 bases and J lost 2, with 10 bases in between. Looked up from germline, CDR1 is SQVTM and CDR2 is ANQGSEA. The CDR3 runs to 13 residues.